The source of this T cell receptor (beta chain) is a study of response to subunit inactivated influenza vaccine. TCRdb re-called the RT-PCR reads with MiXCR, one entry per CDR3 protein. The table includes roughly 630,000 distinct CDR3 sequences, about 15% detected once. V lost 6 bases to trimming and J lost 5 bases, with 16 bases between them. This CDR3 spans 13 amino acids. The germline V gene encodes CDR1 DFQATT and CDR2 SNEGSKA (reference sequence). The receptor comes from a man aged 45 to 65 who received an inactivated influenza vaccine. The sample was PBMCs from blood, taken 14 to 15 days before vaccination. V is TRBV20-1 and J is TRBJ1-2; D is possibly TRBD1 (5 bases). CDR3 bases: TGCAGTGCAAGTCTGGGGGACGGGTATGGCTACACCTTC. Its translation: CSASLGDGYGYTF.